This T cell receptor (beta chain) stems from a study of tumor-infiltrating lymphocytes in primary liver carcinoma. Unsorted whole blood supplied the blood RNA, and germline DNA was isolated too. TCR beta cDNA was reverse-transcribed from about 500 ng of total RNA. The reaction used a constant-region primer and ProtoScript II reverse transcriptase. Three nested multiplex PCR rounds, a slightly modified ARM-PCR method, built the TCR beta libraries. Researchers ran the first two PCR rounds for roughly 10 cycles each with TRBV1-TRBV30 forward primers and a C-beta reverse primer. TCRdb fed the multiplex PCR reads into MiXCR, producing one record per CDR3 protein. The data contain about 320,000 distinct CDR3 sequences, around three fifths of them seen just once; the ten biggest clones take up roughly 9%. The CDR3 runs 13 residues. Germline CDR1 is KGHDR and CDR2 is SFDVKD. V was clipped by 3 bases and J by 10 bases; unmatched bases: 6.

The source is a man aged 40-49 years with primary liver carcinoma and hepatitis B virus infection. The sample consisted of peripheral blood. V and J are TRBV24-1 and TRBJ2-5; 8 bases map to TRBD1. CDR3 in amino acids: CATSDPGTGHQYF. CDR3 nucleotides: TGTGCCACCAGTGATCCCGGGACAGGCCACCAGTACTTC.